The present T cell receptor (beta chain) was sequenced within a study of human T cells and chemical hapten exposure. This clonotype was found many times. Noted time point: patch test 2, 6 weeks after DPC sensitization. Stated treatment: therapeutic diphenylcyclopropenone sensitization with weekly scalp DPC. In the authors' methods: Sample TCR counts, which ranged from about 20,000 to 690,600, had a median of 95,638. MiXCR, applied by TCRdb to the RACE reads, yields one record per CDR3 protein. The authors' filters were not applied to this entry. The repertoire includes roughly 380,000 distinct CDR3 sequences, around 6% of them detected once, and around 6.1% sits in the top ten. The CDR3 is 16 amino acids. Germline V gene data show CDR1 as SGHAT and CDR2 as FQNNGV. Losses at the gene ends were 5 bases for V and 2 bases for J; bases not matched to a gene: 7.

The receptor was isolated from a woman between 18 and 29 years old with alopecia areata. Some clones in this sample may be carry-over from other donors' samples. The sample in question was whole blood, obtained in connection with sensitization to the hapten diphenylcyclopropenone (DPC). The rearrangement joins TRBV11-2 to TRBJ1-5; 9 nucleotides line up with TRBD1. The CDR3 DNA follows: TGTGCCAGCAGCCTTGAGACAGGGGGTGGCAATCAGCCCCAGCATTTT. Amino acid sequence: CASSLETGGGNQPQHF. The whole variable domain, filled in from reference TRBV11-2 and TRBJ1-5, reads EAGVAQSPRYKIIEKRQSVAFWCNPISGHATLYWYQQILGQGPKLLIQFQNNGVVDDSQLPKDRFSAERLKGVDSTLKIQPAKLEDSAVYLCASSLETGGGNQPQHFGDGTRLSIL.